The clone carrying this TCR beta chain was counted between two and nine times. Its specificity is not known. The V segment lost 11 bases and the J segment 5 bases; nucleotides outside the gene matches: 9. Germline lookup yields CDR1 SSHAT and CDR2 FNYEAQ (reference sequence). There are 13 residues in the CDR3. These data belong to a study of cytomegalovirus exposure and HLA in healthy donors. Broader study findings: The study flagged around 150 TCR beta chains as cytomegalovirus-associated. When analyzed later, a missense DCLRE1C variant was found to be linked to TCR beta V- and J-gene trimming.

Primers included in the PCR were 60 Vbeta and 13 Jbeta primers. Repertoires were generated with immunoSEQ multiplex PCR, while TCRdb's copy carries only in-frame clones and drops some. The data show under 150,000 clones, over 60% seen once. This TCR was sampled from a female donor in good health and CMV-seropositive. Source material: PBMCs. The genes are TRBV7-7 and TRBJ2-5; 9 bases align to TRBD2. Here the CDR3 reads CASTSGTGETQYF. CDR3 nucleotides: TGTGCCTCGACTAGCGGTACAGGGGAGACCCAGTACTTC.